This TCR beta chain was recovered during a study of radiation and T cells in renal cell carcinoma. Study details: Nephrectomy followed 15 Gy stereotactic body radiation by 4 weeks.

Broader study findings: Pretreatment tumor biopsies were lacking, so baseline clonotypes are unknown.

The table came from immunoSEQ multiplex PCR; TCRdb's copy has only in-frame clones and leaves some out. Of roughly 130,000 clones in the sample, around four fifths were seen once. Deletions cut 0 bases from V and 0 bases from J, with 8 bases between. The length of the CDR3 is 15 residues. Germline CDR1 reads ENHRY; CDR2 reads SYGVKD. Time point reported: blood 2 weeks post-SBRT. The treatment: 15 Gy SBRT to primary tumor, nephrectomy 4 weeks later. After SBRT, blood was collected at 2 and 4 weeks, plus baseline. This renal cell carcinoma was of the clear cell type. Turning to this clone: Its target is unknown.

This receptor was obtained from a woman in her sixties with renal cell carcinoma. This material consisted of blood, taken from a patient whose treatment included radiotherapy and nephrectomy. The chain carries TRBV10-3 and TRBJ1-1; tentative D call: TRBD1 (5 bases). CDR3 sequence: CAISESGGMNTEAFF. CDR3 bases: TGTGCCATCAGTGAGTCGGGGGGGATGAACACTGAAGCTTTCTTT.